The T cell receptor (beta chain) under discussion was sequenced for a study of radiation and T cells in renal cell carcinoma (dated by TCRdb to 2020 to 2021). For the wider study: Samples came from a clinical trial, in which primary renal cell carcinomas received 15 Gy stereotactic body radiation therapy followed by nephrectomy 4 weeks later. In the roughly 49 samples combined, several million unique CDR3 nucleotide sequences were found, encoding 2 million to 3 million unique CDR3 amino acid sequences. TCR beta sequencing covered 50 to 55 samples in total, comprising approximately 26 tumors and 27 peripheral blood samples.

A remark on this clone: The specificity of this receptor is unknown. Within one base of it there is no much larger clone, and no base qualities were kept.

General findings and caveats noted by the study authors: In blood, the top tumor clonotypes increased between baseline and 2 weeks post-radiation and then shrank by 4 weeks, which suggests that tumor-resident clones expanded only transiently. Dynamics of the blood repertoire were not tracked past 4 weeks after treatment. With a single-armed trial design, the study had no way to address how radiation dose or scheduling affects the TCR repertoire. No pretreatment tumor biopsies were available, so the baseline intratumoral presence of clonotypes could not be determined.

The time point tag for this specimen amounts to: baseline pretreatment blood. The intended sense of this specimen's treatment or condition label: 15 Gy SBRT to primary tumor, nephrectomy 4 weeks later. Serial peripheral blood from radiation-treated patients was sampled at baseline, 2 weeks and 4 weeks after SBRT to track tumor-enriched clonotypes. Every patient's renal cell carcinoma showed clear cell pathology. The QIAamp DNA Blood Mini Kit (Qiagen) was used to prepare genomic DNA for TCR sequencing. The analyses included only samples that passed all quality control checks. According to the germline V gene (reference sequence), CDR1 reads LNHDA and CDR2 reads SQIVND. V is reduced by 4 bases and J by 7 bases, leaving a spacing of 10 bases between them. The CDR3 holds 12 amino acids from the cysteine to the phenylalanine. Only the CDR3 DNA stays, 36 bases, in frame from base 1. TCR beta libraries were generated from genomic DNA with the immunoSEQ kit, following the manufacturer's recommendations. Library preparation used a first multiplex PCR with proprietary primers, then a second PCR adding unique barcodes, with bead cleanups after each round. A positive control reaction and a negative control reaction, both provided in the kit, were run with every batch of samples. The final libraries were assessed on an Agilent 4200 TapeStation D1000 ScreenTape, pooled by volume, and quantified by qPCR. Sequencing was performed on an Illumina NextSeq500 with a MidOutput 150-cycle cartridge, and 156 Read1 and 15 Index1 cycles were run with kit custom primers. The pooled library was loaded at around 0.93 pM with 20% PhiX control spiked in. For the original study's pipeline: Vendor-processed data were analyzed in R, and a clonotype was defined as all T cells sharing the same CDR3 nucleotide sequence. For clone abundance analyses, frequencies were normalized to the 10,000 most abundant clones in each sample. Public T cell clones, which averaged fewer than five per sample, were excluded before analysis. Tumor-enriched and baseline blood-enriched clonotypes were defined by at least a 32-fold difference in abundance between compartments. Clonotypes expanded or contracted between blood time points were identified with a beta-binomial differential abundance model. Tumor-blood repertoire similarity was measured with the Baroni-Urbani and Buser coefficient, and group comparisons used two-tailed Wilcoxon tests in R. TCRdb holds this immuneACCESS table with in-frame rearrangements only. Some clones are missing; in checked studies, unresolved V genes explain under half, and the rest has no known cause. V and J calls and clone size are copied from that table; D and trimming were computed from the DNA. The sample profile shows some 100,000 clones; 70% to 85% of them were found once. The ten most abundant clones make up less than 7% of the sample.

The sequence derives from a man between 60 and 75 years old with renal cell carcinoma. The specimen comprised blood, sampled from a patient whose treatment included radiotherapy and nephrectomy. The chain is assembled from TRBV19 and TRBJ1-1; no D segment can be confidently identified. For the CDR3, the sequence is CASSTPFREAFF. DNA sequence: TGTGCCAGTAGTACCCCCTTCCGTGAAGCTTTCTTT. Here the CDR3 is joined to the reference TRBV19 and TRBJ1-1 genes, and the full variable domain is: DGGITQSPKYLFRKEGQNVTLSCEQNLNHDAMYWYRQDPGQGLRLIYYSQIVNDFQKGDIAEGYSVSREKKESFPLTVTSAQKNPTAFYLCASSTPFREAFFGQGTRLTVV.